This T cell receptor (beta chain) is from a study of T cells in Graves' hyperthyroidism and ophthalmopathy. Study-wide results and caveats: Ophthalmopathy was identified by the model a median around 6.9 months ahead of onset.

The CDR3 regions of TCR beta were amplified from RNA transcripts. The TCR CDR3 first-round RT-PCR relied on the HTBI primer set. Each CDR3 protein gets one entry after TCRdb re-called the multiplex PCR reads with MiXCR. Of more than 450,000 distinct CDR3 sequences in the sample, around 20% were seen once. J was trimmed by 3 bases and V by 4 bases; bases with no gene match: 10. Germline V gene data show CDR1 as SGDLS and CDR2 as YYNGEE. This CDR3 contains 16 residues. With respect to this clonotype: Its target is not known.

The PBMCs had their origin in 10 ml of fresh peripheral blood. This clonotype originated in a man aged 40-49 years with Graves' ophthalmopathy. Input material: blood. V gene TRBV9 combines with J gene TRBJ2-3; TRBD2 matches 8 bases. The CDR3 spells CASSSRSGRETDTQYF. The CDR3 nucleotides are TGTGCCAGCAGCTCGAGGAGCGGGAGAGAGACAGATACGCAGTATTTT.